The T cell receptor (beta chain) described here comes from a study of early T cells in non-severe SARS-CoV-2 infection. Study at large: Bulk RNA from unsorted whole blood was sequenced; chains were unpaired.

This clonotype was observed many times. Its antigen is still unknown. Overall study results and limits: Comparison of clonotypes with VDJdb favored anti-spike CD8 responses while missing private and CD4 specificities.

This CDR3 is 14 amino acids long. V lost 5 bases to trimming and J lost 4 bases, with 14 bases between them. Per the germline V gene, CDR1 is SEHNR and CDR2 is FQNEAQ (reference sequence). The protocol attached unique molecular identifiers to individual cDNA molecules. Each CDR3 protein gets one entry after TCRdb re-called the 5' RACE reads with MiXCR. The sample yields some 82,000 distinct CDR3 sequences, roughly 6% seen once. The sequenced sample consisted of whole blood. The chain combines TRBV7-9 with TRBJ1-1; a possible D gene is TRBD1 (6 bases). The clonotype was recovered from an adult who was a healthcare worker with PCR-confirmed SARS-CoV-2 infection or an uninfected control (not recorded which). The CDR3 spells CASSLNLGGTEAFF. In DNA, the CDR3 is TGTGCCAGCAGCCTGAACCTAGGGGGCACTGAAGCTTTCTTT.